The rows below give T cell receptor beta chains drawn from one sample of a study of T-cell reconstitution after alpha-beta-depleted transplantation in children. TCRdb re-derived calls from the PCR reads in MiXCR, one entry per CDR3 protein. The sample yields under 300,000 distinct CDR3 sequences, approximately 10% seen once. This material consisted of peripheral blood, taken 180 days after TCRalphabeta/CD19-depleted stem cell transplant. The source is a male patient between 2 and 15 years old who had a stem cell transplant for chronic granulomatous disease, so the T cells may come from the graft donor. Both conserved end residues are part of each CDR3.

v_gene	j_gene	CDR3aa
TRBV5-1	TRBJ2-5	CASTPRALQETQYF
TRBV12-3/TRBV12-4	TRBJ2-2	CASSALRGAPGELFF
TRBV3-1	TRBJ2-2	CASSNKDRACSNGGGRDTGELFF
TRBV28	TRBJ2-1	CASSLDGSRNEQFF
TRBV19	TRBJ2-1	CAAGGSSYNEQFF
TRBV6-4	TRBJ2-3	CASSDSLGTGFQDTQYF
TRBV10-3	TRBJ2-5	CAISGGGETQYF
TRBV5-6	TRBJ2-1	CASSLISVRSYNEQFF
TRBV27	TRBJ2-3	CASSLIQGNTDTQYF
TRBV5-5	TRBJ1-1	CASTLGFEAFF